These T cell receptor beta chains were read from a single sample in a study of CXCR3-negative and CXCR3-positive naive CD8 T cells. No DNA is given; TCRdb re-called the 5' RACE reads and lists each CDR3 protein once. The table lists about 140,000 distinct CDR3 sequences. The source material was naive CXCR3+ CD8+ T cells from blood. Every receptor here comes from a human donor in good health. Some clones in this sample may be carry-over from other donors' samples. Each CDR3 is given with its conserved first and last residue.

TRBJ2-7 TRBV7-2 CASSPFPIEQYF
TRBJ2-2 TRBV7-9 CASSPPTGERAGELFF
TRBJ2-1 TRBV5-4 CASTQPLTGNEQFF
TRBJ2-7 TRBV7-8 CASSKTRTSGTYEQYF
TRBJ1-1 TRBV5-6 CASSFTENTEAFF
TRBJ2-2 TRBV7-7 CASSLTLGGTGELFF
TRBJ2-2 TRBV7-9 CASSRVGGTGELFF
TRBJ1-2 TRBV5-1 CASTTGDGYTF
TRBJ2-7 TRBV29-1 CSVEDGPDSSYEQYF
TRBJ2-5 TRBV5-1 CASSSRFGIQETQYF
TRBJ2-2 TRBV5-1 CASSWDSSNELFF